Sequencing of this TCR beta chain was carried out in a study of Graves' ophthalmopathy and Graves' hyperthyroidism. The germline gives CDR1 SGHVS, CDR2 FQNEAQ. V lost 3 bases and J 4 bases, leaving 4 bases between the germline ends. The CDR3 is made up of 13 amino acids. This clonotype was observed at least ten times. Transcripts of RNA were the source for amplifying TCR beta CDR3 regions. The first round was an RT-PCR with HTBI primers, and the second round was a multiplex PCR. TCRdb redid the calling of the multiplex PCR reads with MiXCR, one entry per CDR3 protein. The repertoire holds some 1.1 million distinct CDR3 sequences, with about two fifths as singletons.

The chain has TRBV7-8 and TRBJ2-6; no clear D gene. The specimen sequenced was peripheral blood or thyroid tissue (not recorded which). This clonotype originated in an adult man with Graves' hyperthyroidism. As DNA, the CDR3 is TGTGCCAGCAGCTTGCGAGGGGCCAACGTCCTGACTTTC. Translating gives CASSLRGANVLTF.